The source of this TCR beta chain is a study of T-cell reconstitution after alpha-beta-depleted transplantation in children. The CDR3 runs 14 residues. Deletions cut 3 bases from V and 10 bases from J, with 13 bases between. Germline lookup yields CDR1 MNHNS and CDR2 SASEGT. This clonotype was observed at least ten times. Unique molecular identifiers were incorporated during preparation of the TCRbeta library. TCRdb itself ran the PCR reads through MiXCR, one entry per CDR3 protein. The sample lists about 460,000 distinct CDR3 sequences, roughly a tenth occurring once. The material was PBMCs, obtained before TCRalphabeta/CD19-depleted stem cell transplant. The TCR comes from a child aged 2-15 years with inherited bone marrow failure, due to receive a stem cell transplant. The chain has TRBV6-1 and TRBJ1-6; D remains unclear. The CDR3 nucleotides are TGTGCCAGCAGTGACTACGGCTTGAGGTCACCCCTCCACTTT. Translated: CASSDYGLRSPLHF.